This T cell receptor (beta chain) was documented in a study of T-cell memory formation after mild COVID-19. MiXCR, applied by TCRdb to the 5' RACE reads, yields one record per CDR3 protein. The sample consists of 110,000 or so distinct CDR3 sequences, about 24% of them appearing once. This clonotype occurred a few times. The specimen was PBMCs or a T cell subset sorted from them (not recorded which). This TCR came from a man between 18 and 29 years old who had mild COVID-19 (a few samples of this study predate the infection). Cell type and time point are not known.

The CDR3 DNA is TGTGCCAGCAGCTATTTAGACAGGTTTGGAAACACCATATATTTT. This encodes CASSYLDRFGNTIYF. The rearrangement joins TRBV7-9 to TRBJ1-3; D possibly corresponds to TRBD1 (6 bases). V lost 4 bases and J lost 3, with 13 bases in between. Germline-derived CDR1 and CDR2 are SEHNR and FQNEAQ (reference sequence). CDR3 length: 15 amino acids.